A selection of T cell receptor beta chains follows, all from one sample in a study of OX40 agonist ivuxolimab in advanced cancers. Clones were read by immunoSEQ multiplex PCR, and TCRdb kept only the in-frame ones, dropping some. The table lists roughly 53,000 clones, more than 80% of them singletons. The material sequenced was CD4+ or CD8+ T cells sorted from blood, taken in a trial of the OX40 agonist ivuxolimab. These TCRs come from an adult with an advanced solid tumor such as melanoma, head and neck, liver or kidney cancer. The CDR3 runs from the conserved cysteine through the conserved F or W. Fields, in order: D gene, J gene, V gene, clone size, CDR3 DNA, CDR3 protein. The D gene is left open where the match is weak. For some rows the clone size is stated as once, few or many, or as a class when expanded; others skip it.

-,TRBJ2-1,TRBV7-3,-,TGTGCCAGCAGCCGGGACCTCCTCGGCAGTAATGAGCAGTTCTTC,CASSRDLLGSNEQFF
-,TRBJ1-3,TRBV28,-,TGTGCCAGCCAAAATCAGGGTCTTGGAAACACCATATATTTT,CASQNQGLGNTIYF
-,TRBJ2-7,TRBV28,-,TGTGCCAGCAGTGGACAAAAGGGACCGCAAGGCCAGTACTTC,CASSGQKGPQGQYF
TRBD2,TRBJ2-1,TRBV2,-,TGTGCCAGCAGCTTGGGAGGGCCGTTCTTC,CASSLGGPFF
-,TRBJ2-7,TRBV18,-,TGTGCCAGCTCACCACGGGGCCTGAACGAGCAGTACTTC,CASSPRGLNEQYF
-,TRBJ2-7,TRBV19,once,TGTGCCAGTAGCGATCCGAGACACCCCTACGAGCAGTACTTC,CASSDPRHPYEQYF
-,TRBJ2-1,TRBV15,-,TGTGCCACCAGCTCCCGTTACGGGACGGACAATGAGCAGTTCTTC,CATSSRYGTDNEQFF
-,TRBJ1-2,TRBV18,-,TGTGCCAGCTCACCAGGGGTCGACAGGAACTATGGCTACACCTTC,CASSPGVDRNYGYTF
-,TRBJ2-5,TRBV19,-,TGTGCCAGTCAGCCTTTAGGGGAGCCGGAGACCCAGTACTTC,CASQPLGEPETQYF
-,TRBJ1-5,TRBV6-6,-,TGTGCCAGCAGCCAAGAATCGGGAAATCAGCCCCAGCATTTT,CASSQESGNQPQHF
-,TRBJ2-3,TRBV11-1,-,TGTGCCAGCAGCCTCGACAGCACAGATACGCAGTATTTT,CASSLDSTDTQYF
-,TRBJ2-7,TRBV7-9,-,TGTGCCAGCAGCTTCGCGGGGGCCGGAGGGAGATACGAGCAGTACTTC,CASSFAGAGGRYEQYF